This T cell receptor beta chain was obtained from a study of CD8 T cells in ankylosing spondylitis. Study results and limitations: Disease-linked clones reportedly concentrated significantly in matched ankylosing spondylitis synovial fluid. Blood of patients with ankylosing spondylitis appeared to be characterized by a TCR beta motif of several highly homologous variants. Certain motif variants had earlier been reported in reactive arthritis synovial fluid and blood. Disease-linked clones were CD8+ and relatively rare in peripheral blood.

Making the TCR beta libraries involved quantitative 5'-RACE with molecular barcodes. A single record per CDR3 protein comes from TCRdb applying MiXCR to the 5' RACE reads. This sample yields some 840,000 distinct CDR3 sequences, of which 10% to 15% are seen a single time; just over 0.5% belongs to the top ten. Comments on this clonotype: Antigen unknown.

The source of this sequence is a male donor with ankylosing spondylitis. The specimen sequenced was blood, either unsorted or a sorted T cell fraction (not recorded which).

CDR3 sequence (DNA): TGCAGCGTTTATGCAGGGAGCTCTGGGGCCAACGTCCTGACTTTC. It is translated as CSVYAGSSGANVLTF. The chain employs TRBV29-1 and TRBJ2-6; perhaps D is TRBD1 or TRBD2 (5 bases each). The CDR3 spans 15 residues. V dropped 5 bases and J dropped 0 bases, with 11 bases sitting between them. The germline gives CDR1 SQVTM, CDR2 ANQGSEA.